What follows are 30 T cell receptor beta chains derived from one specimen sequenced in a study of shared clonotypes between healthy human individuals. Using immunoSEQ multiplex PCR, the repertoire was profiled, and TCRdb retains in-frame clones only, with some absent. The repertoire has some 2.4 million clones, over 85% of them found once; the top ten carry around 0.37%. Specimen: naive CD4+ T cells from PBMCs. Noted subset: CD45RA+ positively selected. The source of these receptors is a man aged 18 to 29 in good health. Some clones in this sample may be carry-over from other donors' samples.

The chain recombines TRBV11-2 with TRBJ2-7, with 9 bases matching TRBD1. CDR1 and CDR2 (germline): SGHAT, FQNNGV. The V segment lost 5 bases and the J segment 5 bases; nucleotides outside the gene matches: 10. This CDR3 has 15 amino acids. The CDR3 loop is CASSHTGTGRNEQYF. In DNA, the CDR3 is TGTGCCAGCAGCCATACCGGGACAGGGAGGAACGAGCAGTACTTC.

About this clone itself: Additional DNA sequences in this sample encode the identical CDR3. V gene TRBV28 combines with J gene TRBJ1-1; D unresolved. This CDR3 spans 12 amino acids. Germline V gene sequence: CDR1 MDHEN, CDR2 SYDVKM. V lost 5 bases to trimming and J lost 5 bases, with 9 bases between them. The CDR3 DNA sequence: TGTGCCAGCAGTCCCAGACGAACTGAAGCTTTCTTT. It translates to CASSPRRTEAFF.

As for this clone: The same CDR3 can be traced to other DNA sequences in this sample. The chain uses TRBV9 and TRBJ2-1; 9 nucleotides match TRBD2. V trimming: 2 bases; J trimming: 3 bases; junction bases outside the gene matches: 0. The CDR3 loop spans 14 amino acids. Germline V gene data show CDR1 as SGDLS and CDR2 as YYNGEE. The CDR3 nucleotides read TGTGCCAGCAGCGTTAGCGGGAGCTACAATGAGCAGTTCTTC. The encoded protein is CASSVSGSYNEQFF. Full variable domain (rest looked up from reference TRBV9 and TRBJ2-1): DSGVTQTPKHLITATGQRVTLRCSPRSGDLSVYWYQQSLDQGLQFLIQYYNGEERAKGNILERFSAQQFPDLHSELNLSSLELGDSALYFCASSVSGSYNEQFFGPGTRLTVL.

This clone appeared once. The gene calls are TRBV11-2 and TRBJ2-1; TRBD2 aligns across 7 bases. This CDR3 has 15 residues. The J segment lost 4 bases and the V segment lost 5 bases, leaving 8 bases of the junction unmatched. CDR1 is SGHAT, CDR2 FQNNGV, per germline. CDR3 sequence: CASSVRTRGYNEQFF. The CDR3 DNA is TGTGCCAGCAGCGTGAGGACTAGAGGTTACAATGAGCAGTTCTTC.

The rearrangement uses TRBV6-1 and TRBJ1-5; D might be TRBD1 (6 bases). This CDR3 has 15 residues. Trimming pared 2 bases from V and 2 bases from J, leaving 10 bases between. The V gene's germline CDR1 is MNHNS and CDR2 SASEGT. The CDR3 loop is CASSEHREGNQPQHF. The CDR3 DNA reads as TGTGCCAGCAGTGAACACAGGGAAGGCAATCAGCCCCAGCATTTT.

The genes are TRBV30 and TRBJ2-7; 14 nucleotides align to TRBD2. Losses at the gene ends were 1 base for V and 4 bases for J; bases not matched to a gene: 6. Germline loops: CDR1 GTSNPN, CDR2 SVGIG (reference sequence). CDR3 length: 16 residues. Here the CDR3 DNA reads TGTGCCTGGAGTGGACTAGCGGGAGGGCCTTGGTACGAGCAGTACTTC. This translates into CAWSGLAGGPWYEQYF.

This clone was seen a handful of times. The identical CDR3 is also encoded by other nucleotide sequences in the sample. The rearrangement links TRBV29-1 to TRBJ1-1; D ambiguous. The CDR3 has 13 amino acids. Looked up from germline, CDR1 is SQVTM and CDR2 is ANQGSEA. Trimming left V 3 bases short and J 0 bases short, with 8 bases between. CDR3 in amino acids: CSVDRVLNTEAFF. For the CDR3, the DNA is TGCAGCGTTGATAGGGTGCTGAACACTGAAGCTTTCTTT.

V is TRBV6-5 and J is TRBJ2-7; no clear D gene. CDR3 size: 15 residues. CDR1 is MNHEY and CDR2 is SVGAGI in the germline V gene. V was cut by 6 bases and J by 2 bases, with 17 bases left in between. CDR3 amino acids: CASRRKMDAAYEQYF. In DNA form, the CDR3 reads TGTGCCAGCAGAAGGAAGATGGACGCAGCCTACGAGCAGTACTTC.

The rearrangement uses TRBV28 and TRBJ2-7; 7 bases are a match to TRBD1. This CDR3 region has 17 residues. Germline lookup yields CDR1 MDHEN and CDR2 SYDVKM. Unmatched junction bases numbered 14, after V lost 5 bases and J lost 1 base. The CDR3 coding sequence is TGTGCCAGCAGTGGTTTTCCCGGGACAGCGCTTTCCTACGAGCAGTACTTC. The encoded protein is CASSGFPGTALSYEQYF.

The chain recombines TRBV2 with TRBJ2-2, with 11 nucleotides matching TRBD2. V lost 4 bases, J lost 2 bases, and 6 bases stayed unmatched. The CDR3 has 17 residues. In germline, CDR1 is SNHLY, CDR2 FYNNEI. The CDR3 coding sequence is TGTGCCAGCAGTGGCCGGGGACTAGCGGACAACACCGGGGAGCTGTTTTTT. Residues: CASSGRGLADNTGELFF.

The gene calls are TRBV19 and TRBJ2-7, with D perhaps TRBD1 (6 bases). Trimming took 5 bases from V and 2 from J, leaving 13 bases between them. The CDR3 is made up of 14 amino acids. Germline loops: CDR1 LNHDA, CDR2 SQIVND (reference sequence). DNA for the CDR3: TGTGCCAGTAGTGGTAGACAGGACGCCTACGAGCAGTACTTC. Protein product: CASSGRQDAYEQYF.

The gene calls are TRBV25-1 and TRBJ1-4; TRBD1 matches at 7 bases. CDR1 and CDR2 (germline): MGHDK, SYGVNS. The junction had 7 bases not matched to a gene; V was cut back by 4 bases and J by 8 bases. The CDR3 length is 14 residues. The CDR3 bases are TGTGCCAGCAGTGTACAGGGGCTTCGGGAAAAACTGTTTTTT. Translation gives CASSVQGLREKLFF.

As concerns this clone: The sample carries other DNA sequences with the same CDR3. The chain employs TRBV27 and TRBJ2-3; D is uncertain. Trimming took off 2 bases at V and 6 bases at J, with 9 bases between the two ends. The germline V gene has CDR1 MNHEY and CDR2 SMNVEV (reference sequence). The CDR3 covers 13 residues. In nucleotides, the CDR3 is TGTGCCAGCAGTTTAGTTCTCAGGGATACGCAGTATTTT. This sequence encodes CASSLVLRDTQYF.

The CDR3 DNA reads as TGTGCCAGCAGTTCAAATTGGACAGGCCCTGCTCTGGGGGCCAACGTCCTGACTTTC. As protein: CASSSNWTGPALGANVLTF. V gene TRBV21-1 combines with J gene TRBJ2-6; the table's D call, TRBD1, has no DNA check behind it. TRBV21-1 is described as a pseudogene. CDR3 size: 19 residues.

To note about this clone: Within the sample, other DNA sequences also encode this same CDR3. The V gene is TRBV15, the J gene TRBJ2-2, with TRBD2 matching 10 bases. The CDR3 has 15 amino acids. CDR1 and CDR2 (germline): LNHNV, YYDKDF (reference sequence). V trimming: 5 bases; J trimming: 5 bases; junction bases outside the gene matches: 5. The CDR3, as DNA: TGTGCCACCAGCCGGGATAGCGGGAGGACCGGGGAGCTGTTTTTT. Residues: CATSRDSGRTGELFF.

The CDR3, as DNA: TGTGCCAGCAGCTTGGTAGGGGACAGAAACACCATATATTTT. Translated: CASSLVGDRNTIYF. The genes are TRBV5-4 and TRBJ1-3, with a weak D call TRBD1 (6 bases). Trimming cost V 0 bases and J 5 bases, with 9 bases left between them. The CDR3 has 14 residues. Germline V lookup: CDR1 SGHNT, CDR2 YYREEE (reference sequence).

The chain joins TRBV18 to TRBJ2-5; 7 nucleotides match TRBD2. Germline CDR1 and CDR2: KGHSH and LQKENI. With V trimmed by 2 bases and J by 1 base, 7 bases remained unmatched. The CDR3 is 16 amino acids. The CDR3 region is CASSPSMASGQETQYF. CDR3 bases: TGTGCCAGCTCACCAAGTATGGCTAGCGGCCAAGAGACCCAGTACTTC.

The chain combines TRBV18 with TRBJ2-3, with D unresolved. The germline V and J ends were trimmed by 1 base and 0 bases, with 14 bases remaining between them. This CDR3 has 17 residues. Germline CDR1 KGHSH, CDR2 LQKENI. The CDR3 is CASSPRVARLSTDTQYF. As DNA, the CDR3 is TGTGCCAGCTCACCACGAGTTGCACGGCTAAGCACAGATACGCAGTATTTT.

Concerning this clone itself: The identical CDR3 is also encoded by other nucleotide sequences in the sample. The CDR3 DNA reads TGTGCCAGCAGCTTAGTAGGGTCTAATCAGCCCCAGCATTTT. Protein: CASSLVGSNQPQHF. The chain joins TRBV7-9 to TRBJ1-5; no definite D call. The germline V gene has CDR1 SEHNR and CDR2 FQNEAQ (reference sequence). This CDR3 contains 14 residues. V was pared by 1 base and J by 4 bases, with 8 bases between.

The chain uses TRBV25-1 and TRBJ2-1; no definite D call. The CDR3 spans 14 residues. Trimming cost V 3 bases and J 9 bases, with 15 bases left between them. Germline CDR1 is MGHDK and CDR2 is SYGVNS. CDR3 amino acids: CASSDILQLGEQFF. As DNA, the CDR3 is TGTGCCAGCAGTGATATTCTTCAACTGGGTGAGCAGTTCTTC.

This rearrangement joins TRBV15 to TRBJ2-7, with TRBD2 matching over 11 bases. The germline gives CDR1 LNHNV, CDR2 YYDKDF (reference sequence). The V segment lost 1 base and the J segment 2 bases; nucleotides outside the gene matches: 4. CDR3 size: 16 residues. This CDR3 reads CATSRGSGRATYEQYF. The CDR3 nucleotides are TGTGCCACCAGCAGAGGTAGCGGGAGGGCCACCTACGAGCAGTACTTC.

About this clone itself: Within the sample, other DNA sequences also encode this same CDR3. This chain connects TRBV10-3 to TRBJ2-5; the D is unclear. Looked up from germline, CDR1 is ENHRY and CDR2 is SYGVKD. V was shortened by 2 bases and J by 1 base, with 2 bases between the two germline ends. The CDR3 contains 12 residues. Written as DNA, the CDR3 is TGTGCCATCAGTGAGGGCCAAGAGACCCAGTACTTC. It yields the protein CAISEGQETQYF.

This chain connects TRBV9 to TRBJ2-3, with 11 bases identical to TRBD2. Trimming cost V 0 bases and J 6 bases; bases outside gene matches: 9. The germline V gene has CDR1 SGDLS and CDR2 YYNGEE. The CDR3 length is 17 residues. CDR3 in amino acids: CASSVATSGRVWDTQYF. CDR3 nucleotides: TGTGCCAGCAGCGTAGCAACTAGCGGGAGAGTTTGGGATACGCAGTATTTT.

The CDR3 sequence: CASRTSELYEQYF. Written as DNA, the CDR3 is TGCGCCAGCAGAACTAGCGAGCTCTACGAGCAGTACTTC. The V gene is TRBV5-1, the J gene TRBJ2-7, with TRBD2 identical over 7 bases. V trimming: 5 bases; J trimming: 3 bases; junction bases outside the gene matches: 5. The CDR3 runs 13 residues. The V gene's germline CDR1 is SGHRS and CDR2 YFSETQ.

The V and J genes are TRBV5-6 and TRBJ2-2; D is uncertain. This CDR3 contains 13 residues. CDR1 is SGHDT and CDR2 is YYEEEE in the germline V gene. Between the trimmed V and J ends, which lost 4 bases and 6 bases, there was a span of 10 bases. The CDR3: CASSPRGAGELFF. DNA for the CDR3: TGTGCCAGCAGCCCGCGTGGGGCCGGGGAGCTGTTTTTT.

The V gene is TRBV7-2, the J gene TRBJ2-5; 13 bases are a match to TRBD2. The V gene's germline CDR1 is SGHTA and CDR2 FQGNSA. The J segment lost 4 bases and the V segment lost 4 bases, leaving 6 bases of the junction unmatched. The CDR3 is made up of 16 amino acids. The CDR3 region is CASSSERLAGGETQYF. CDR3 DNA: TGTGCCAGCAGCTCGGAGCGACTAGCGGGAGGAGAGACCCAGTACTTC. Full variable domain (missing parts from reference TRBV7-2 and TRBJ2-5): GAGVSQSPSNKVTEKGKDVELRCDPISGHTALYWYRQSLGQGLEFLIYFQGNSAPDKSGLPSDRFSAERTGGSVSTLTIQRTQQEDSAVYLCASSSERLAGGETQYFGPGTRLLVL.

This sequence joins TRBV6-1 and TRBJ1-3; D unclear. Trimming shortened V by 8 bases and J by 2 bases, and 7 bases separated the two germline ends. This CDR3 contains 12 residues. CDR1 and CDR2 (germline): MNHNS, SASEGT. The CDR3 here is CASESAGNTIYF. In nucleotides, the CDR3 is TGTGCCAGCGAGTCGGCTGGAAACACCATATATTTT.

V is TRBV2 and J is TRBJ2-3; tentatively, D is TRBD1 (5 bases). V shed 6 bases and J shed 9 bases, with 16 bases lying between them. The CDR3 is made up of 13 amino acids. CDR1 SNHLY and CDR2 FYNNEI come from the germline V gene. CDR3 coding DNA: TGTGCCAGCAGGGATACAGGCCCCGGGACGCAGTATTTT. This sequence encodes CASRDTGPGTQYF.

The gene calls are TRBV9 and TRBJ2-4; D perhaps matches TRBD2 (6 bases). Germline CDR1 and CDR2: SGDLS and YYNGEE. Trimming left V 4 bases short and J 0 bases short, with 14 bases between. This CDR3 contains 16 residues. The CDR3 loop is CASSPRDSLAKNIQYF. Here the CDR3 DNA reads TGTGCCAGCAGCCCTCGGGACTCTCTAGCCAAAAACATTCAGTACTTC.

This clone was found once. This chain connects TRBV5-1 to TRBJ2-3; 11 nucleotides align to TRBD2. The ends lost 8 bases at V and 1 base at J; junction bases unmatched: 9. The CDR3 extends over 16 amino acids. CDR1 SGHRS and CDR2 YFSETQ come from the germline V gene. CDR3 region: CASRNLAGGRTDTQYF. CDR3 in DNA: TGCGCCAGTCGAAACCTAGCGGGAGGCCGCACAGATACGCAGTATTTT.